The next 2 T cell receptor beta chains were all read from a single sample in a study of shared clonotypes between healthy human individuals. Produced via immunoSEQ multiplex PCR; TCRdb's table is partial and in-frame only. The sample records around 2.1 million clones, 90% to 95% being singletons. Naivety among CD8 cells was defined by CD45RO negativity and positive CCR7 selection, thereby excluding terminally differentiated effector memory CD45RA+ cells. The sequenced sample consisted of naive CD8+ T cells from PBMCs. These receptors originate from a man younger than 35 in good health. Some clones in this sample may be carry-over from other donors' samples.

The rearrangement joins TRBV7-9 to TRBJ2-3, with D possibly being TRBD2 (6 bases). V gave up 5 bases and J gave up 6 bases, with 15 bases separating them. The germline V gene has CDR1 SEHNR and CDR2 FQNEAQ (reference sequence). CDR3 length equals 14 residues. The CDR3 spells CASSPVTSYDTQYF. The CDR3 bases are TGTGCCAGCAGCCCCGTGACTAGTTACGATACGCAGTATTTT.

This chain uses TRBV5-4 with TRBJ1-1; D is undetermined. The CDR3 loop spans 16 amino acids. Trimming left V 0 bases short and J 5 bases short, with 17 bases between. Germline V CDR1 and CDR2: SGHNT, YYREEE (reference sequence). CDR3 loop: CASSLGPDSGGTEAFF. CDR3 nucleotide sequence: TGTGCCAGCAGCTTGGGTCCGGACTCGGGAGGGACTGAAGCTTTCTTT.